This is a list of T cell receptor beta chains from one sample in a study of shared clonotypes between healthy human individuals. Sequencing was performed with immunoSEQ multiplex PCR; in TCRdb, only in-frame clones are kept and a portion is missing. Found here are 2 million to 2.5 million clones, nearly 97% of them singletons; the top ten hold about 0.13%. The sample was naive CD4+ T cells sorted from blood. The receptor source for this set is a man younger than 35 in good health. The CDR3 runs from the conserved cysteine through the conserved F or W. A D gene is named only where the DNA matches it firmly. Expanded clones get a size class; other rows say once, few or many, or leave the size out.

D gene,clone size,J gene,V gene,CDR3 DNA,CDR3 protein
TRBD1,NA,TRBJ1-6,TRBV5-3,TGTGCCAGAAGCTTGGCCCTTGGAGACAGGGCTTCGGGACCCCTCCACTTT,CARSLALGDRASGPLHF
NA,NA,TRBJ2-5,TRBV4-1,TGCGCCAGCAGCCAAGAACTAGCCGCAGGGGAGACCCAGTACTTC,CASSQELAAGETQYF
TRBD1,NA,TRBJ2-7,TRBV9,TGTGCCAGCAGCGAGACCGGGACAGGGTTCTACGAGCAGTACTTC,CASSETGTGFYEQYF
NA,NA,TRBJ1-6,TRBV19,TGTGCCAGTAGTATTAGCCATCTCGACAATTCACCCCTCCACTTT,CASSISHLDNSPLHF
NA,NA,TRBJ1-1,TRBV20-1,TGCAGTGCTAGGGAGGGGGGGTCGGCTTTCTTT,CSAREGGSAFF
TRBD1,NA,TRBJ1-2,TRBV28,TGTGCCAGCAGTAACAGGGGGCGTGGCTACACCTTC,CASSNRGRGYTF
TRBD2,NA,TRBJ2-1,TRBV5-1,TGCGCCAGCAGCTTGGGACTAGCGGGAGGGCACAATGAGCAGTTCTTC,CASSLGLAGGHNEQFF
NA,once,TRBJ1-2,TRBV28,TGTGCCAGCCGAGAGTGGGGGAACTATGGCTACACCTTC,CASREWGNYGYTF
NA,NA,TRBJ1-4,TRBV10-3,TGTGCCATCAGTGAGTCGGGGTCTAATGAAAAACTGTTTTTT,CAISESGSNEKLFF
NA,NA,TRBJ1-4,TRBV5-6,TGTGCCAGCAGCGTGGGACGGCTTAATGAAAAACTGTTTTTT,CASSVGRLNEKLFF
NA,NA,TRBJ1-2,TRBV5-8,TGTGCCAGCAGTCGAGCCAGGGCTGGCTACACCTTC,CASSRARAGYTF
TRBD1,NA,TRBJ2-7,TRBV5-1,TGCGCCAGCAGCTCGTGGACAGGGGGCGGGTACGAGCAGTACTTC,CASSSWTGGGYEQYF
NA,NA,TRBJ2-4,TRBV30,TGTGCCTGGAGTGTCTCAGAAAACATTCAGTACTTC,CAWSVSENIQYF
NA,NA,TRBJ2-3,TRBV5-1,TGCGCCAGCAGCTTAGCAGATACGCAGTATTTT,CASSLADTQYF
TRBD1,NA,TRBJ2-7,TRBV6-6,TGTGCCAGCAGTACAGGGGGCAGGTCGGGCGAGCAGTACTTC,CASSTGGRSGEQYF
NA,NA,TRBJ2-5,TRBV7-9,TGTGCCAGCAGCTTAGTTGAGGGGTCGGGGACCCAGTACTTC,CASSLVEGSGTQYF
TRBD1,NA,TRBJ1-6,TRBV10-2,TGCGCCAGCAGCCGACAGGGGAGTTCACCCCTCCACTTT,CASSRQGSSPLHF
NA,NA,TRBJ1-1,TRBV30,TGTGCCTGGAGTAGACAGAGGGACACTGAAGCTTTCTTT,CAWSRQRDTEAFF
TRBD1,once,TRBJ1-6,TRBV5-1,TGCGCCAGCAGCCTAGGGGACAGCTCTTTTAATTCACCCCTCCACTTT,CASSLGDSSFNSPLHF
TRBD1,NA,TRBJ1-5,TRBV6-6,TGTGCCAGCAGGACAACAGGGGGCGTTAATCAGCCCCAGCATTTT,CASRTTGGVNQPQHF
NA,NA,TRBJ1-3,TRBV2,TGTGCCAGCAGCCCGGGGGGGCGTGGAAACACCATATATTTT,CASSPGGRGNTIYF
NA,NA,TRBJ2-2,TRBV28,TGTGCCATAGGGGAACCGAACACCGGGGAGCTGTTTTTT,CAIGEPNTGELFF
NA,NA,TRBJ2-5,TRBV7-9,TGTGCCAGCAATGAGAGGGCGGAAGAGACCCAGTACTTC,CASNERAEETQYF
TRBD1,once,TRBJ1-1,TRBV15,TGTGCCACCAGCAGAGATCCCAGGGGGGGACCCGCTGAAGCTTTCTTT,CATSRDPRGGPAEAFF
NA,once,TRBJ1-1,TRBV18,TGTGCCAGCTCACCTCGGACAGAGACAGCTTTCTTT,CASSPRTETAFF
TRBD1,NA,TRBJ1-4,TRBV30,TGTGCCTGGAGTCTACAGGGGAGTGGGGAAAAACTGTTTTTT,CAWSLQGSGEKLFF
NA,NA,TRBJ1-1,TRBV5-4,TGTGCCAGCAGCTTGCAATCCGGTACTGAAGCTTTCTTT,CASSLQSGTEAFF
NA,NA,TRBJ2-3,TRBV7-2,TGTGCCAGCAGCTTAGTTCGGGGGGCGGAGTCCGATACGCAGTATTTT,CASSLVRGAESDTQYF
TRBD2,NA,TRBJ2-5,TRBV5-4,TGTGCCAGCAGCCTAATAGCGGGGGACGGCCAAGAGACCCAGTACTTC,CASSLIAGDGQETQYF
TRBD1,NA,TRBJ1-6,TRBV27,TGTGCCAGCAGCCGTCCGGGACAGGGCGATTCACCCCTCCACTTT,CASSRPGQGDSPLHF
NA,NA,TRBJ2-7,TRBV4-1,TGCGCCAGCAGCCAAGGCCCGGGGCGCCACTCCTACGAGCAGTACTTC,CASSQGPGRHSYEQYF
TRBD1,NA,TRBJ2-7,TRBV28,TGTGCCAGCAGTATCCGGGACAGGCGCTACGAGCAGTACTTC,CASSIRDRRYEQYF
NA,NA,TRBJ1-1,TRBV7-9,TGTGCCAGCAGTTCAGGGACTGGCGGAGTGCAAGCTTTCTTT,CASSSGTGGVQAFF
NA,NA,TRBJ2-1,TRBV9,TGTGCCAGCAGCGTAGCTACCGGTAGCTACAATGAGCAGTTCTTC,CASSVATGSYNEQFF
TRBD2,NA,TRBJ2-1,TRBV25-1,TGTGCCAGCAGTGGATACACCGGGACTAGCGTTGTAGTTGAGCAGTTCTTC,CASSGYTGTSVVVEQFF
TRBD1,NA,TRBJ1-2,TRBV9,TGTGCCAGCAGCGTCACAGGGGGCGCGGGTTACGGCTACACCTTC,CASSVTGGAGYGYTF
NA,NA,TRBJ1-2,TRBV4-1,TGCGCCAGCAGCCAAGATCTGGGGAACTATGGCTACACCTTC,CASSQDLGNYGYTF
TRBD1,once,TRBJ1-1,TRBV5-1,TGCGCCAGCACCCGGACAGGCGCCGAGGGGACTGAAGCTTTCTTT,CASTRTGAEGTEAFF
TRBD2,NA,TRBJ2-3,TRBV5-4,TGTGCCAGCAGCCTACAGGGACTAGCGGGCACAACGCAGTATTTT,CASSLQGLAGTTQYF
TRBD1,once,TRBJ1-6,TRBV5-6,TGTGCCAGCAGCTTGGTTGCAGGGGGACAATATAATTCACCCCTCCACTTT,CASSLVAGGQYNSPLHF
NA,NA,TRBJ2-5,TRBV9,TGTGCCAGCAGCGTACACCCCTCCGGGACAAATCAAGAGACCCAGTACTTC,CASSVHPSGTNQETQYF
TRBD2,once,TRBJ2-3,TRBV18,TGTGCCAGCTCACCCTTGACTAGCAGCACAGATACGCAGTATTTT,CASSPLTSSTDTQYF
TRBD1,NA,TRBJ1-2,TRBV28,TGTGCCAGCAGTTTATGGACTACAGGGGAGGTAGGCTACACCTTC,CASSLWTTGEVGYTF
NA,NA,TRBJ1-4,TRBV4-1,TGCGCCAGCAGCCAAGGGGGAGGACGGTATAATGAAAAACTGTTTTTT,CASSQGGGRYNEKLFF
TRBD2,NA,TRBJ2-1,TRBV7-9,TGTGCCAGCAGCTACGAACTAGCGGGGGGTTACAATGAGCAGTTCTTC,CASSYELAGGYNEQFF